The 23 T cell receptor beta chains below were found in one sample sequenced in a study of blood T cell repertoires in COVID-19. Assay used: immunoSEQ multiplex PCR; TCRdb lists only in-frame clones, some missing. This table has 150,000 to 200,000 clones, roughly 84% appearing once. Sequenced material: peripheral blood. These receptors were taken from a woman older than 75 with acute or convalescent COVID-19.

V is TRBV6-2 or TRBV6-3 and J is TRBJ1-1; a weak D match, TRBD1 (6 bases). The ends were cut back, 6 bases at V and 1 base at J, with 12 bases in the middle. This CDR3 comprises 14 residues. Germline CDR1 is MNHEY and CDR2 is SVGEGT. The chain's CDR3 is CASSHRVWNTEAFF. CDR3 nucleotides: TGTGCCAGCAGCCACAGGGTGTGGAACACTGAAGCTTTCTTT.

The V call is TRBV4-2, the J call TRBJ2-6; D possibly corresponds to TRBD1 (5 bases). V dropped 8 bases and J dropped 4 bases, with 18 bases sitting between them. CDR1 and CDR2 (germline): LGHNA, YNFKEQ. The CDR3 sequence is 16 residues long. The CDR3 here is CASSTQKGRGANVLTF. The CDR3 DNA follows: TGTGCCAGCTCGACTCAAAAGGGGCGAGGGGCCAACGTCCTGACTTTC.

V gene TRBV9 combines with J gene TRBJ1-4; D uncertain. V was pared by 0 bases and J by 8 bases, with 14 bases between. This CDR3 contains 15 residues. Looked up from germline, CDR1 is SGDLS and CDR2 is YYNGEE. The CDR3 nucleotides read TGTGCCAGCAGCGTAGTTTGGGGAGGGAGCGAAAAACTGTTTTTT. Translation: CASSVVWGGSEKLFF.

This chain uses TRBV3-1 (or the pseudogene TRBV3-2) with TRBJ1-2; 8 bases are shared with TRBD1. V shed 1 base, J shed 3 bases, and the junction held 7 bases outside the gene matches. CDR1 LGHDT and CDR2 YNNKEL come from the germline V gene (reference sequence). This CDR3 has 16 residues. The chain's CDR3 is CASSQARTGLDYGYTF. CDR3 coding DNA: TGTGCCAGCAGCCAAGCCCGGACAGGGCTCGACTATGGCTACACCTTC.

The chain carries TRBV9 and TRBJ2-1, with 11 positions matching TRBD2. J gave up 3 bases and V 3 bases, and 8 bases lay outside the gene matches. The germline V gene has CDR1 SGDLS and CDR2 YYNGEE. This CDR3 is built from 17 residues. CDR3 sequence (DNA): TGTGCCAGCAGCGCTTCACTAGCGGGGGCCCTCTACAATGAGCAGTTCTTC. Its translation: CASSASLAGALYNEQFF.

This chain uses TRBV4-3 with TRBJ2-1, with D uncertain. Deletions cut 1 base from V and 9 bases from J, with 10 bases between. This CDR3 is built from 13 residues. Germline CDR1 and CDR2: LGHNA and YSLEER. CDR3 protein: CASSQATLGEQFF. The CDR3 bases are TGCGCCAGCAGCCAAGCTACGCTTGGTGAGCAGTTCTTC.

The chain couples TRBV18 to TRBJ1-6; possible D gene TRBD1, 5 bases. CDR3 size: 17 residues. Germline lookup yields CDR1 KGHSH and CDR2 LQKENI. V was shortened by 2 bases and J by 0 bases, with 11 bases between the two germline ends. The CDR3 nucleotides are TGTGCCAGCTCACCAGACAGAGCTCGCTCCTATAATTCACCCCTCCACTTT. This encodes CASSPDRARSYNSPLHF. The whole variable domain, remainder taken from reference TRBV18 and TRBJ1-6, is NAGVMQNPRHLVRRRGQEARLRCSPMKGHSHVYWYRQLPEEGLKFMVYLQKENIIDESGMPKERFSAEFPKEGPSILRIQQVVRGDSAAYFCASSPDRARSYNSPLHFGNGTRLTVT.

The chain carries TRBV7-3 and TRBJ1-1; the D gene is possibly TRBD1 (5 bases). The V gene lost 5 bases and the J gene lost 5 bases, with 15 bases spanning the gap. The CDR3 is made up of 14 amino acids. Per the germline V gene, CDR1 is SGHTA and CDR2 is FQGTGA. In nucleotides, the CDR3 is TGTGCCAGCAGCCCCCGGGGCGGGGGGACTGAAGCTTTCTTT. Protein sequence: CASSPRGGGTEAFF.

V usage is TRBV5-1 and J usage is TRBJ2-1; maybe TRBD2 (5 bases). Germline V gene data show CDR1 as SGHRS and CDR2 as YFSETQ. Between the trimmed V and J ends, which lost 0 bases and 0 bases, there was a span of 7 bases. This CDR3 has 15 residues. The CDR3 bases are TGCGCCAGCAGCTTGGCGGGGAGCTCCTACAATGAGCAGTTCTTC. Translating it yields CASSLAGSSYNEQFF. Supplemented by reference TRBV5-1 and TRBJ2-1, the full variable domain reads KAGVTQTPRYLIKTRGQQVTLSCSPISGHRSVSWYQQTPGQGLQFLFEYFSETQRNKGNFPGRFSGRQFSNSRSEMNVSTLELGDSALYLCASSLAGSSYNEQFFGPGTRLTVL.

This clone showed up just a few times. This rearrangement joins TRBV30 to TRBJ1-5; TRBD1 is a possible D gene (5 bases). This CDR3 region has 13 residues. Trimming removed 1 base at V and 2 bases at J, with 6 bases between. CDR1 and CDR2 from the germline V gene are GTSNPN and SVGIG (reference sequence). CDR3 in amino acids: CAWSGQRNQPQHF. CDR3 DNA: TGTGCCTGGAGTGGACAGCGCAATCAGCCCCAGCATTTT.

The genes are TRBV5-1 and TRBJ1-5; D not resolved. CDR3 size: 13 residues. Germline V gives CDR1 SGHRS, CDR2 YFSETQ. The V end was cut by 4 bases, the J end by 6 bases, with 11 bases between. This chain's CDR3 is CASSLAEGQPQHF. In DNA form, the CDR3 reads TGCGCCAGCAGCCTAGCCGAGGGTCAGCCCCAGCATTTT.

The DNA for the CDR3 is TGTGCCAGCCGTCCAGGGGTAGACTCTGAAGCTTTCTTT. It is translated as CASRPGVDSEAFF. This chain uses TRBV18 with TRBJ1-1; the D gene is possibly TRBD1 (6 bases). This CDR3 comprises 13 residues. Germline lookup yields CDR1 KGHSH and CDR2 LQKENI. V was shortened by 8 bases and J by 6 bases, with 16 bases between the two germline ends.

This clone has a single count. This chain links TRBV6-2 or TRBV6-3 with TRBJ1-1, with 9 bases lining up with TRBD1. The V and J ends lost 2 bases and 10 bases, in that order; junction bases with no gene match: 8. CDR1 is MNHEY and CDR2 is SVGEGT in the germline V gene. CDR3 size: 14 residues. CDR3 DNA sequence: TGTGCCAGCAGTTACCCCAGGACAGGGGAAGGAGCTTTCTTT. Translation: CASSYPRTGEGAFF.

The J gene is TRBJ1-2, the V gene TRBV29-1; no definite D call. CDR3 length: 14 residues. V was shortened by 3 bases and J by 0 bases, with 11 bases between the two germline ends. The germline V gene encodes CDR1 SQVTM and CDR2 ANQGSEA. CDR3 bases: TGCAGCGTTGAGGCCCTGGTTGCTAACTATGGCTACACCTTC. Residues: CSVEALVANYGYTF.

The rearrangement uses TRBV6-1 and TRBJ1-4; D uncertain. CDR3 length: 16 residues. The germline V and J ends were trimmed by 0 bases and 6 bases, with 14 bases remaining between them. Germline V gene sequence: CDR1 MNHNS, CDR2 SASEGT. The CDR3 DNA follows: TGTGCCAGCAGTGAAGCGCTATCGACTCTGTATGAAAAACTGTTTTTT. This encodes CASSEALSTLYEKLFF.

This clone was observed a single time. In DNA, the CDR3 is TGTGCCAGCAGCGTAGCTACCGGTACCGGGACACCCGGTTCACCCCTCCACTTT. Protein: CASSVATGTGTPGSPLHF. This chain connects TRBV9 to TRBJ1-6, with D tentatively TRBD1 (6 bases). Germline CDR1 SGDLS, CDR2 YYNGEE. The CDR3 contains 18 residues. V lost 0 bases and J 9 bases, leaving 22 bases between the germline ends.

The chain has TRBV25-1 and TRBJ1-1, with a possible D match to TRBD1 (5 bases). The CDR3 contains 16 residues. Trimming removed 2 bases at V and 8 bases at J, with 21 bases between. CDR1 is MGHDK and CDR2 is SYGVNS in the germline V gene. The CDR3 nucleotides read TGTGCCAGCAGTGAACATTTCGACAGCAGAGGGAGGGAAGCTTTCTTT. It specifies CASSEHFDSRGREAFF.

A word on this clone: The identical CDR3 is also encoded by other nucleotide sequences in the sample. CDR3 amino acids: CASSSLAGGSYNEQFF. The CDR3 bases are TGCGCCAGCAGCTCATTAGCGGGAGGGTCATACAATGAGCAGTTCTTC. The chain carries TRBV5-1 and TRBJ2-1, with 11 bases lining up with TRBD2. There are 16 residues in the CDR3. With V trimmed by 3 bases and J by 4 bases, 6 bases remained unmatched. The germline CDR1 and CDR2 sequences are SGHRS and YFSETQ.

The chain uses TRBV6-5 and TRBJ1-2; 7 bases are shared with TRBD1. The CDR3 sequence is 15 residues long. V was clipped by 6 bases and J by 0 bases; unmatched bases: 7. CDR1 is MNHEY and CDR2 is SVGAGI in the germline V gene. CDR3 nucleotide sequence: TGTGCCAGCAGGTTCGGACAGGCGACTAACTATGGCTACACCTTC. The encoded protein is CASRFGQATNYGYTF.

The J gene is TRBJ1-1, the V gene TRBV12-3 or TRBV12-4; TRBD1 matches at 12 bases. This CDR3 is 13 amino acids long. With 7 bases clipped from V and 10 bases from J, the junction kept 7 bases outside the gene matches. The CDR3 here is CASILGQGARAFF. In DNA, the CDR3 is TGTGCCAGCATCCTGGGACAGGGGGCACGAGCTTTCTTT.

The rearrangement links TRBV7-8 to TRBJ2-7; tentatively, D is TRBD2 (6 bases). Trimming pared 3 bases from V and 3 bases from J, leaving 12 bases between. Germline V gene lookup returns CDR1 SGHVS and CDR2 FQNEAQ. This CDR3 comprises 14 residues. This CDR3 reads CASSLSDGGYEQYF. The CDR3 DNA sequence: TGTGCCAGCAGCTTGAGCGACGGGGGCTACGAGCAGTACTTC.

CDR3 sequence reads: CASSQETGPGDEQFF. The CDR3 DNA reads as TGTGCCAGCAGCCAAGAGACCGGCCCCGGGGATGAGCAGTTCTTC. The rearrangement joins TRBV3-1 (or the pseudogene TRBV3-2) to TRBJ2-1, with D perhaps matching TRBD2 (5 bases). This CDR3 is built from 15 residues. Germline V gene lookup returns CDR1 LGHDT and CDR2 YNNKEL (reference sequence). Trimming shortened V by 0 bases and J by 8 bases, and 14 bases separated the two germline ends.

This clone was counted a single time. The chain joins TRBV29-1 to TRBJ1-1; tentative D call: TRBD1 (6 bases). Germline loops: CDR1 SQVTM, CDR2 ANQGSEA. There are 14 residues in the CDR3. V lost 8 bases, J lost 2 bases, and 18 bases lay in between. CDR3 loop: CSSGGARENTEAFF. The CDR3 bases are TGCAGCTCGGGGGGGGCGAGGGAAAACACTGAAGCTTTCTTT.